This T cell receptor (beta chain) was obtained from a study of blood T cells in healthy people across ages. Broader study findings: In long-lived donors, naive CD4+ cell counts and diversity exceeded those of aged donors.

Each donor was a healthy Caucasian individual from Russia, aged roughly 6 to 90. RNA extraction gave at least 5.5 micrograms of total RNA per sample. A second PCR of 7 to 11 cycles used a sample-barcoded 5' primer and a J-beta primer mix. TCRdb re-called the 5' RACE reads through MiXCR, storing one row per CDR3 protein. The data contain 2 million or so distinct CDR3 sequences, about 50% of them singletons. This CDR3 region has 15 residues. CDR1 is MNHEY, CDR2 SVGAGI, per germline. To note about this clonotype: Its antigen is as yet unknown.

This sequence originates from a woman between 40 and 55 years old in good health. Material for sequencing was blood. The chain uses TRBV6-5 and TRBJ2-5; 9 bases fit TRBD1. With the DNA end fitting TRBJ2-7 better, the J assignment may be wrong. CDR3 in DNA: TGTGCCAGCAGATGGGACAGGGAAGGGTTCGGCGAGCAGTACTTC. Its protein product is CASRWDREGFGEQYF.